The next 6 T cell receptor beta chains were all read from a single sample in a study of chemoradiotherapy in HPV16-positive cancers. Using immunoSEQ multiplex PCR, the repertoire was profiled, and TCRdb retains in-frame clones only, with some absent. The sample yields fewer than 15,000 clones, around 70% seen once. The sample was acquired from a patient who underwent chemoradiotherapy. The receptors were gathered from a human donor with HPV-associated anogenital cancer.

The chain has TRBV7-6 and TRBJ2-3; 9 positions match TRBD2. Germline trimming cut 5 bases from V and 5 bases from J; bases unmatched to any gene: 14. The germline V gene has CDR1 SGHVS and CDR2 FNYEAQ. The CDR3 totals 17 residues. The CDR3 protein is CASSPTTQAGGGDTQYF. CDR3 sequence (DNA): TGTGCCAGCAGCCCCACAACGCAAGCGGGGGGAGGAGATACGCAGTATTTT.

In its sample, this clone ranks as medium-sized. J is TRBJ2-1 and V is TRBV5-6; possible D gene TRBD1, 5 bases. The germline CDR1 and CDR2 sequences are SGHDT and YYEEEE. The CDR3 runs 12 residues. The germline V and J ends were trimmed by 3 bases and 7 bases, with 8 bases remaining between them. CDR3 nucleotides: TGTGCCAGCAGCTCTAGGGGAAATGAGCAGTTCTTC. It encodes CASSSRGNEQFF.

This clone showed up just a few times. The J gene is TRBJ1-1, the V gene TRBV5-8; D might be TRBD1 (5 bases). V was pared by 6 bases and J by 0 bases, with 9 bases between. The CDR3 is made up of 13 amino acids. Per the germline V gene, CDR1 is SGHTS and CDR2 is YDEGEE. The CDR3 DNA reads TGTGCCAGCACCACGGGGGTGAACACTGAAGCTTTCTTT. This codes for CASTTGVNTEAFF.

CDR3 nucleotide sequence: TGCGCCAGCAGCTTGGGACAGGGGTTCTCCTACGAGCAGTACTTC. Its translation is CASSLGQGFSYEQYF. V and J are TRBV5-1 and TRBJ2-7; TRBD1 matches at 8 bases. V trimming: 0 bases; J trimming: 0 bases; junction bases outside the gene matches: 2. This CDR3 has 15 residues. Germline CDR1 SGHRS, CDR2 YFSETQ.

The rearrangement links TRBV6-1 to TRBJ1-5; D remains unclear. Trimming shortened V by 3 bases and J by 5 bases, and 11 bases separated the two germline ends. CDR1 is MNHNS and CDR2 is SASEGT in the germline V gene. This CDR3 has 14 residues. CDR3 sequence (DNA): TGTGCCAGCAGTGATTTTGGGGTGGATCAGCCCCAGCATTTT. Its translation is CASSDFGVDQPQHF.

The chain joins TRBV5-1 to TRBJ1-1; TRBD1 matches 7 bases. Per the germline V gene, CDR1 is SGHRS and CDR2 is YFSETQ. J gave up 4 bases and V 4 bases, and 4 bases lay outside the gene matches. The CDR3 contains 13 residues. CDR3 amino acids: CASSTGTATEAFF. In DNA, the CDR3 is TGCGCCAGCAGCACTGGGACAGCCACTGAAGCTTTCTTT.